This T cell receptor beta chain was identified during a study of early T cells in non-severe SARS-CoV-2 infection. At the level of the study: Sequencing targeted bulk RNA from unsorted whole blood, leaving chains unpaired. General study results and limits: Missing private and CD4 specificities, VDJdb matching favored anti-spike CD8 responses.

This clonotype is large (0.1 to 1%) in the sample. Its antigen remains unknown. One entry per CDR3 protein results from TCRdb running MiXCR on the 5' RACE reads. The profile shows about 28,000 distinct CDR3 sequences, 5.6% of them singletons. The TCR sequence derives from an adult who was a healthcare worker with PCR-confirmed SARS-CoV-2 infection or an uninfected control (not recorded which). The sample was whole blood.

For the CDR3, the DNA is TGTGCCAGCAGCTTAGTGGGAGGTAATGAGCAGTTCTTC. It translates to CASSLVGGNEQFF. This rearrangement joins TRBV11-2 to TRBJ2-1; TRBD2 is a possible D gene (6 bases). Looked up from germline, CDR1 is SGHAT and CDR2 is FQNNGV. The V end was cut by 1 base, the J end by 7 bases, with 8 bases between. The CDR3 is 13 residues long.